The TCR beta chain described here comes from a study of CD8 T cells in ankylosing spondylitis. Whole-study findings and limits: Apparently characteristic of ankylosing spondylitis blood was a TCR beta motif (roughly eight highly homologous variants).

A quantitative 5'-RACE method, one with molecular barcodes, was used to make TCR beta libraries. One entry per CDR3 protein results from TCRdb running MiXCR on the 5' RACE reads. The sample includes roughly 30,000 distinct CDR3 sequences, about 29% of them seen just once. The CDR3 contains 14 residues. CDR1 is DFQATT, CDR2 SNEGSKA, per germline (reference sequence). Between the trimmed V and J ends, which lost 0 bases and 3 bases, there was a span of 11 bases. This clonotype was counted many times. What it binds is unknown. Sequenced: synovial fluid, either unsorted or a sorted T cell fraction (not recorded which). This rearrangement joins TRBV20-1 to TRBJ2-5, with no clear D. This sequence was found in a male donor with ankylosing spondylitis. The CDR3 sequence is CSARDGRAEETQYF. In nucleotides, the CDR3 is TGCAGTGCTAGAGATGGAAGGGCCGAAGAGACCCAGTACTTC.